This T cell receptor (beta chain) was identified during a study of T cells in Graves' hyperthyroidism and ophthalmopathy. This clonotype has ten or more counts. RNA transcripts served as the template for amplifying TCR beta CDR3 regions. First-round RT-PCR of the TCR CDR3 relied on the HTBI primer set. TCRdb passed the multiplex PCR reads through MiXCR, listing each CDR3 protein once. The sample shows 640,000 or so distinct CDR3 sequences, 13% to 15% of them seen only once. Fresh peripheral blood, approximately 10 ml, was the source of the PBMCs. Germline V lookup: CDR1 SGHTA, CDR2 FQGNSA. Trimming cost V 3 bases and J 6 bases, with 7 bases left between them. There are 12 residues in the CDR3.

This sequence originates from a woman aged 18-29 years with Graves' ophthalmopathy. The sequenced sample consisted of blood. The rearrangement uses TRBV7-2 and TRBJ2-3; D gene uncertain. This CDR3 reads CASSLYRDTQYF. The CDR3 DNA reads TGTGCCAGCAGCTTGTATCGGGATACGCAGTATTTT.